This T cell receptor (beta chain) was observed in a study of cytomegalovirus exposure and HLA in healthy donors. Study background: A prior analysis found 117 million unique TCR beta sequences from some 200 million T cells. Study-wide points: In a later analysis, a missense DCLRE1C variant was linked to TCR beta V- and J-gene trimming.

Vbeta (60) and Jbeta (13) primers were used in the PCR. Sequencing was performed with immunoSEQ multiplex PCR; in TCRdb, only in-frame clones are kept and a portion is missing. Among 140,000 or so clones, around 80% were seen once, and the ten largest hold roughly 2.9%. Nominal health characterized the donors when sampled, though unrecorded immune exposures were likely. This clone came up a few times. No antigen is known for it. This CDR3 contains 15 residues. Germline V lookup: CDR1 SGHRS, CDR2 YFSETQ. Deletions cut 6 bases from V and 3 bases from J, with 18 bases between. The sample consisted of PBMCs. The rearrangement joins TRBV5-1 to TRBJ1-1, with a tentative D call TRBD1 (5 bases). This clonotype originated in a woman in her 30s in good health and CMV-seronegative. Here the CDR3 reads CASNPAGIGHTEAFF. The CDR3 region has the DNA TGCGCCAGCAATCCCGCAGGGATTGGACACACTGAAGCTTTCTTT. Combining the CDR3 with reference TRBV5-1 and TRBJ1-1 gives the whole variable domain KAGVTQTPRYLIKTRGQQVTLSCSPISGHRSVSWYQQTPGQGLQFLFEYFSETQRNKGNFPGRFSGRQFSNSRSEMNVSTLELGDSALYLCASNPAGIGHTEAFFGQGTRLTVV.